The T cell receptor (beta chain) described here comes from a study of blood T cells in healthy people across ages (dated by TCRdb to between 2015 and 2016). Background for the entire study: In model experiments, roughly one uniquely barcoded TCR beta cDNA molecule per two T cells was captured by template switching. Age-related changes in TCR beta repertoire diversity were measured in the study by deep sequencing normalized with unique cDNA molecular identifiers. Donors were grouped into four age groups: young (average roughly 15 years), middle-aged (roughly 37), aged (around 66) and long-lived (around 80). To avoid experimental bias, donors of different ages were distributed randomly across sequencing lanes. The study analyzed two additional independent replicas of 1 million unique cDNA reads from the same blood draw for two donors, one aged 18 to 30 and one aged 80 or older.

The study at large found these results: Compared with the aged group, the long-lived group had more naive CD4+ T cells, fewer expanded clones and increased TCR diversity, suggesting age selection. Bulk unsorted PBMC profiling prevented conclusive comparison of naive and antigen-experienced compartments. There was a strong correlation between observed TCR beta diversity and the percentage of naive T cells measured by flow cytometry. The CMV infection status of donors was not known, potentially confounding age-related changes in expanded clonotypes. Estimates of total diversity from one million sequenced T cells were regarded as lower bounds and underestimates. As age increased, observed TCR beta diversity per million T cells dropped in a roughly linear way, and a significant reduction was already evident by age roughly 40.

The roughly 38 donors, aged about 6 to 90 years, were systemically healthy Caucasian individuals from Russia. Around 9.9 milliliters of peripheral blood were collected from each donor into EDTA-treated Vacutainer tubes. Ficoll-Paque density-gradient centrifugation was used to isolate PBMCs, with at least 7 million per sample. Trizol reagent was used to extract total RNA from PBMCs, with at least 6 micrograms per sample. The percentages of naive CD45RAhigh/CD27high T cells were determined by flow cytometry on a PBMC aliquot from every donor. Library construction relied on 5' RACE. This sample was sequenced with an Illumina HiSeq 2500. A second PCR of about 6 to 11 cycles was performed with a sample-barcoded 5' primer and a J-beta primer mix. A template-switch 5' adaptor carrying 12 random nucleotides introduced a unique molecular identifier onto each TCR beta cDNA molecule. Each sample yielded at least 3 million CDR3-containing paired-end reads. All of the RNA was converted into first-strand cDNA using the Mint cDNA synthesis kit, with a TRBC-specific oligonucleotide serving as the primer. After uracil-DNA glycosylase treatment, a first 18-cycle PCR used universal primers M1SS and BC2_uni_R on all cDNA. The paper's processing steps were these. For normalization, 1 million high-quality reads, each with a distinct molecular identifier, were randomly selected from each sample. Instead of being binned into consensus sequences, reads that shared molecular identifiers were thrown out. MiTCR, with a Q25 quality threshold and the strictest error-elimination algorithm, was used for CDR3 identification, clonotype clustering and error correction. A nonparametric unseen species model using Euler transformation provided a lower-bound estimate of total TCR beta diversity. TCRdb itself trimmed the public reads at Q25 with fastp, ran MiXCR and retained productive beta chains. A single entry per CDR3 protein holds the most common genes and DNA from its merged rows. TCRdb, not the original authors, processed these V and J calls. This sample lists 700,000 to 900,000 distinct CDR3 sequences; about 48% were detected once. About 42% of the sample rests with the top ten.

V is clipped by 0 bases and J by 0 bases, and the sequence between their germline boundaries is 10 bases long. CDR1 and CDR2 (SGDLS, YYNGEE) derive from the germline V gene. The CDR3 sequence holds 15 residues, the cysteine and phenylalanine included. The only DNA kept is the CDR3, 45 bases in frame from the first base. The table lists this clonotype with a few counts. Its binding antigen is unknown. The input lacks base qualities; no much larger clone sits a single base away. This sequence uses TRBV9 and TRBJ2-7; the D gene remains uncertain. This clonotype was obtained from a man older than 75 in good health. Material: blood. The CDR3 is CASSVAETASYEQYF. The nucleotides read TGTGCCAGCAGCGTAGCCGAGACGGCCTCCTACGAGCAGTACTTC.